Described below is a single TCR beta chain sequence and its context. Its antigen is not yet known. No base qualities exist here, and no much larger clone lies one base off it. The data originate from a study of OX40 agonist ivuxolimab in advanced cancers. About the investigation overall: Ivuxolimab was an agonistic, fully human IgG2 monoclonal antibody directed against OX40 (CD134), a costimulatory receptor. Intravenous ivuxolimab was administered to patients every 2 weeks at six dose levels: 0.01, 0.1, 0.3, 1.5, 3 and 10 mg/kg. Of the approximately 50 patients in dose escalation, 19 had hepatocellular carcinoma, some 15 had melanoma, 9 had renal cell carcinoma and 9 had head and neck cancer. A male proportion of 70% to 90% and a mean age of around 60 years, ranging from roughly 23 to 79, were recorded for the dose-escalation cohort. Prior anti-PD-1, anti-PD-L1 or anti-CTLA-4 therapy was permitted, and checkpoint inhibitors had been received by less than 45% of dose-escalation patients. Three dose-escalation patients achieved partial responses, one with hepatocellular carcinoma and two with cutaneous melanoma. Peripheral TCRbeta sequencing aimed to test whether ivuxolimab altered TCR sequence diversity and caused clonal T-cell expansion. The monotherapy dose-escalation portion (N ≈ 50 patients) of the phase I ivuxolimab trial is reported in the paper.

The paper as a whole reports these results and caveats: At doses from 0.1 to 3.0 mg/kg, clonal expansion was seen in both CD4+ and CD8+ blood T cells between baseline and week 6. Partial responders in the 0.1-3.0 mg/kg groups had among the lowest normalized peripheral clonal expansion, especially among CD8+ T cells. Low levels of normalized T-cell clonal expansion were also seen in some patients who did not respond. Antigen specificity was not determined for the clonally expanded peripheral T cells. After ivuxolimab, more expanded clones were found on average in CD8+ T cells than in CD4+ T cells.

To sequence the TCRbeta CDR3 region, genomic DNA was isolated from the sorted cells. TCRbeta CDR3 regions were sequenced using the immunoSEQ Assay. TCRdb re-hosts the immuneACCESS table, in-frame sequences only. Its copies lack some clones; in the studies checked, an unresolved V gene accounts for under half of them, and the cause for the rest is not known. Within this sample are some 80,000 clones, with about four fifths of them counted one time only. Around a quarter of the sample goes to the ten largest clones. Patients with autoimmune disease history or receiving systemic immunosuppression were excluded from the trial. In every dose cohort, peripheral blood was drawn for TCR sequencing at baseline, cycle 4 day 1, and cycle 7 day 1. Samples were obtained from an open-label, multicenter, first-in-human phase I dose-escalation trial of ivuxolimab. Adults with locally advanced or metastatic melanoma, renal cell, hepatocellular, or head and neck squamous cell carcinoma were enrolled in the trial. Before TCR sequencing, CD4+ and CD8+ T cells were separately sorted from peripheral blood.

Ends trimmed: V by 8 bases, J by 5 bases; bases unmatched to a gene: 6. CDR1 and CDR2 are read off the germline V gene as SGHAT and FQNNGV. Its CDR3 holds 14 amino acids, cysteine through phenylalanine. The kept DNA is CDR3 alone, 42 bases in frame from the first base. The specimen was CD4+ or CD8+ T cells sorted from blood, collected in a trial of the OX40 agonist ivuxolimab. The sequence joins TRBV11-2 to TRBJ1-4; 9 bases in between match TRBD1. The origin of this receptor is an adult with an advanced solid tumor such as melanoma, head and neck, liver or kidney cancer. The CDR3 corresponds to CASGSGTGNEKLFF. In nucleotide form, the sequence is TGTGCCAGCGGATCCGGGACAGGGAATGAAAAACTGTTTTTT. Reference TRBV11-2 and TRBJ1-4 proteins supply the regions before and after the CDR3; the full variable domain is: EAGVAQSPRYKIIEKRQSVAFWCNPISGHATLYWYQQILGQGPKLLIQFQNNGVVDDSQLPKDRFSAERLKGVDSTLKIQPAKLEDSAVYLCASGSGTGNEKLFFGSGTQLSVL.